These T cell receptor beta chains were read from a single sample in a study of breast tumors, draining lymph nodes, adjacent tissues. One entry per CDR3 protein, called by TCRdb with MiXCR from the multiplex PCR reads. Of more than 250,000 distinct CDR3 sequences in the sample, over 30% are singletons; the top ten hold roughly 1.2%. Sequenced material: axillary lymph node tissue. The receptor source for this set is a female donor with breast cancer. Some clones in this sample may be carry-over from other donors' samples. The CDR3 runs from the conserved cysteine through the conserved F or W.

v_call: TRBV15; j_call: TRBJ2-1; cdr3_aa: CATSGQGGYNEQFF
v_call: TRBV2; j_call: TRBJ1-1; cdr3_aa: CASGILMNTEAFF
v_call: TRBV2; j_call: TRBJ2-5; cdr3_aa: CASSVRTVQETQYF
v_call: TRBV4-2; j_call: TRBJ2-7; cdr3_aa: CASSQDRQGMDEQYF
v_call: TRBV7-2; j_call: TRBJ1-5; cdr3_aa: CASSLELYSNQPQHF
v_call: TRBV19; j_call: TRBJ1-2; cdr3_aa: CASNPGDLYGYTF
v_call: TRBV7-9; j_call: TRBJ2-5; cdr3_aa: CASSPHQGIQETQYF
v_call: TRBV7-9; j_call: TRBJ1-5; cdr3_aa: CASSLVEGQPQHF
v_call: TRBV9; j_call: TRBJ2-3; cdr3_aa: CASSVTGNSDTQYF
v_call: TRBV29-1; j_call: TRBJ2-5; cdr3_aa: CSADGLAGGGRETQYF
v_call: TRBV6-2/TRBV6-3; j_call: TRBJ2-7; cdr3_aa: CASSLGTGGLGYEQYF
v_call: TRBV2; j_call: TRBJ2-5; cdr3_aa: CASGTGETQYF
v_call: TRBV20-1; j_call: TRBJ1-4; cdr3_aa: CSAAGDDEKLFF
v_call: TRBV19; j_call: TRBJ1-3; cdr3_aa: CASSISLPSGNTIYF
v_call: TRBV28; j_call: TRBJ2-6; cdr3_aa: CASSSAWDRNSGANVLTF
v_call: TRBV6-6; j_call: TRBJ1-5; cdr3_aa: CASSHSEYLSQPQHF
v_call: TRBV19; j_call: TRBJ2-5; cdr3_aa: CASSIVFARPSGRAYGTQYF
v_call: TRBV19; j_call: TRBJ1-1; cdr3_aa: CASSISAGKAFF
v_call: TRBV20-1; j_call: TRBJ2-1; cdr3_aa: CSVSAHNEQSF
v_call: TRBV20-1; j_call: TRBJ2-1; cdr3_aa: CSAIRVPISTEQFF
v_call: TRBV6-5; j_call: TRBJ2-3; cdr3_aa: CASSKLGAPTTSGRRDTQYF
v_call: TRBV27; j_call: TRBJ2-3; cdr3_aa: CASSLYALAGSDTQYF
v_call: TRBV24-1; j_call: TRBJ2-1; cdr3_aa: CATSGSSVLGQFF